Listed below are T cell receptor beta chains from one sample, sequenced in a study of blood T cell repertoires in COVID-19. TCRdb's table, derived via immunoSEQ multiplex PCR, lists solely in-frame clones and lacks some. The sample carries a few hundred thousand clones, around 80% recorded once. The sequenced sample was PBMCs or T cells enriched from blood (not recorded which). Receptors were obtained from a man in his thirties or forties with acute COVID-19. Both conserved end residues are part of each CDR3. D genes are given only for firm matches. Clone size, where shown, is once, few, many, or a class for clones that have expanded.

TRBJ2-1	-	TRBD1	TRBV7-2	CASSRTGGTYNEQFF	TGTGCCAGCAGCCGCACAGGGGGTACCTACAATGAGCAGTTCTTC
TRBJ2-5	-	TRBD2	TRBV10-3	CAISVPGPAGAGGLQETQYF	TGTGCCATCAGTGTTCCGGGACCCGCTGGAGCGGGGGGGCTCCAAGAGACCCAGTACTTC
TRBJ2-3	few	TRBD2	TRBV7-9	CASSPPGLAGTDTQYF	TGTGCCAGCAGCCCACCGGGACTAGCCGGCACAGATACGCAGTATTTT
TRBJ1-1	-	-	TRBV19	CATRIGGTEAFF	TGTGCCACTCGCATAGGGGGCACTGAAGCTTTCTTT
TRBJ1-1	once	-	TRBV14	CASSRQNTEAFF	TGTGCCAGCAGCCGGCAGAACACTGAAGCTTTCTTT
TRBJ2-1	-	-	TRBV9	CASSGSGTFPYNEQFF	TGTGCCAGCAGCGGATCCGGGACTTTCCCCTACAATGAGCAGTTCTTC
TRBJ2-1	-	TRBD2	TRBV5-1	CASSLWRESEQFF	TGTGCCAGCAGCTTGTGGCGGGAGAGTGAGCAGTTCTTC
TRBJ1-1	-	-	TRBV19	CATRWGPDTEAFF	TGTGCGACAAGATGGGGGCCCGACACTGAAGCTTTCTTT
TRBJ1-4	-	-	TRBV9	CASSVRAGDTYEKLFF	TGTGCCAGCAGCGTACGTGCAGGGGACACGTATGAAAAACTGTTTTTT
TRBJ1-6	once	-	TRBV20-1	CSASQMRGSSYNSPLHF	TGCAGTGCTAGTCAAATGAGGGGGAGCTCCTATAATTCACCCCTCCACTTT
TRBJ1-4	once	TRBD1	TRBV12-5	CASGLVPPGQGSANEKLFF	TGTGCTAGTGGTTTGGTGCCTCCGGGACAGGGCTCGGCTAATGAAAAACTGTTTTTT
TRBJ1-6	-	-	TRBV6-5	CASRDGGSPLHF	TGTGCCAGCAGAGACGGGGGTTCACCCCTCCACTTT
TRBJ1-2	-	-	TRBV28	CASSPPKTKTANYGYTF	TGTGCCAGCAGTCCCCCCAAAACAAAGACTGCTAACTATGGCTACACCTTC
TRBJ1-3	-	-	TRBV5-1	CATRPSATEFSGNTIYF	TGCGCCACCCGTCCCTCGGCAACAGAATTCTCTGGAAACACCATATATTTT
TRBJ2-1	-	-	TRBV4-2	CASSQDLGGNEQFF	TGTGCCAGCAGCCAAGATCTGGGCGGGAATGAGCAGTTCTTC
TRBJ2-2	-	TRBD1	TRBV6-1	CASSEFQGATGELFF	TGTGCCAGCAGTGAATTCCAGGGGGCCACCGGGGAGCTGTTTTTT
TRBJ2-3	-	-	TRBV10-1	CASSESTRVDTQYF	TGCGCCAGCAGTGAGTCTACTAGAGTAGATACGCAGTATTTT
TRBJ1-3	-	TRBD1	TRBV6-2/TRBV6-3	CASSYRRTGWPEGNTIYF	TGTGCCAGCAGTTACCGGAGGACAGGGTGGCCTGAGGGAAACACCATATATTTT
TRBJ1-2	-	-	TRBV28	CASSFKFYGYTF	TGTGCCAGCAGTTTCAAATTCTATGGCTACACCTTC
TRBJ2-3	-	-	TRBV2	CASSGGGTGDTQYF	TGTGCCAGCAGTGGTGGCGGAACTGGAGATACGCAGTATTTT
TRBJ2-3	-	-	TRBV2	CASRVNRVLTDTQYF	TGTGCCAGCAGAGTAAACAGGGTCCTCACAGATACGCAGTATTTT
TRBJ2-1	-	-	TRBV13	CASSSRDFSYNEQFF	TGTGCCAGCAGCTCCCGGGACTTCTCCTACAATGAGCAGTTCTTC
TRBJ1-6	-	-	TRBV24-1	CATSDRNYNSPLHF	TGTGCCACCAGTGACAGGAACTATAATTCACCCCTCCACTTT
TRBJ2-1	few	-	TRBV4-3	CASSQATQRRGYNEQFF	TGCGCCAGCAGCCAAGCTACCCAAAGGCGAGGGTACAATGAGCAGTTCTTC
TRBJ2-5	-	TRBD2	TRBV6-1	CASSEAWVAGAGETQYF	TGTGCCAGCAGTGAAGCGTGGGTAGCGGGGGCGGGAGAGACCCAGTACTTC